This T cell receptor (beta chain) was recovered during a study of beta chain features in type 1 diabetes. The CDR3 consists of 11 residues. Germline V gene lookup returns CDR1 SNHLY and CDR2 FYNNEI. V lost 5 bases, J lost 2 bases, and 3 bases lay in between. Whole-study findings and limits: VDJ junctions sequenced from type 1 diabetes patients showed fewer insertions and more deletions. The study found that naive, central memory and Treg TCRB repertoires appeared more similar in patients than in healthy donors. Because the template was cDNA, high-expressing cells might be over-represented. A moderate, significant TCRB CDR3 shortening appeared in type 1 diabetes across four CD4+ subsets.

About this clone: Antigen specificity is unknown.

Sequenced material consisted of expressed TCRB transcripts (all of the isolated RNA was reverse transcribed). Assay: immunoSEQ multiplex PCR; the TCRdb copy retains only in-frame clones and omits some. The repertoire consists of some 330,000 clones, with approximately 10% occurring once and the leading ten covering 0.015% to 0.02%. The sequencing sample was made of naive CD4+ T cells from blood. V gene TRBV2 combines with J gene TRBJ2-5; no reliable D call. This sequence was found in a woman in her thirties in good health. The CDR3 DNA reads TGTGCCAGCAGTCAACAAGAGACCCAGTACTTC. Residues: CASSQQETQYF.